Below, one T cell receptor beta chain is given with its context. The target antigen is unknown. The data derive from a study of lymphopenia after photon versus proton radiotherapy. V was trimmed by 0 bases and J by 2 bases, leaving 5 bases between them. Per the germline V gene, CDR1 is SGDLS and CDR2 is YYNGEE. This CDR3 has 13 residues. Whole-study results and caveats: Photon-treated patients lost naive T cells and TCR diversity; proton-treated stayed stable. A bigger post-nadir fall in TCR diversity correlated inversely with survival time in deceased patients. Only patients who died were analyzed for survival; proton advantage is unproven. Oligoclonal CD8+ Temra expansion after nadir drove photon patients' diversity drop.

Sequencing used immunoSEQ multiplex PCR; TCRdb keeps in-frame clones, though not all of them. The data hold 150,000 or so clones, with roughly nine tenths observed a single time. J is TRBJ1-2 and V is TRBV9; D remains unclear. Sequencing used peripheral blood, obtained from a patient treated with photon-based radiotherapy. The origin of this receptor is a man in his forties or fifties with gastric cancer. This chain's CDR3 is CASSVGQNYGYTF. The CDR3 coding sequence is TGTGCCAGCAGCGTAGGGCAGAACTATGGCTACACCTTC.